What follows are 22 T cell receptor beta chains derived from one specimen sequenced in a study of T cell changes during pregnancy in multiple sclerosis. Method: immunoSEQ multiplex PCR; TCRdb's copy keeps in-frame clones and lacks some. The repertoire holds roughly 76,000 clones, with 85% to 95% as singletons. The sequences come from CD4+ T cells from peripheral blood mononuclear cells, collected in the second trimester of pregnancy. These receptors were collected from a female donor with multiple sclerosis, enrolled in a pregnancy study.

The chain recombines TRBV10-3 with TRBJ1-6; TRBD1 matches 7 bases. The germline V gene encodes CDR1 ENHRY and CDR2 SYGVKD. The CDR3 loop spans 13 amino acids. Trimming removed 5 bases from V and 7 bases from J; junction bases left unmatched: 2. CDR3 bases: TGTGCCATCAGTTTACAGGGGAATTCACCCCTCCACTTT. Translation gives CAISLQGNSPLHF.

CDR3 region: CASSARDFIGGNQPQHF. In DNA form, the CDR3 reads TGTGCCAGCAGCGCCCGGGACTTTATAGGCGGCAATCAGCCCCAGCATTTT. The gene calls are TRBV7-8 and TRBJ1-5; a weak D match, TRBD1 (5 bases). Germline CDR1 reads SGHVS; CDR2 reads FQNEAQ. The length of the CDR3 is 17 residues. The ends were cut back, 5 bases at V and 2 bases at J, with 19 bases in the middle. The whole variable domain, filled in from reference TRBV7-8 and TRBJ1-5, reads GAGVSQSPRYKVAKRGQDVALRCDPISGHVSLFWYQQALGQGPEFLTYFQNEAQLDKSGLPSDRFFAERPEGSVSTLKIQRTQQEDSAVYLCASSARDFIGGNQPQHFGDGTRLSIL.

V usage is TRBV6-5 and J usage is TRBJ1-4, with D tentatively TRBD1 (5 bases). The germline gives CDR1 MNHEY, CDR2 SVGAGI. The CDR3 covers 15 residues. V was clipped by 2 bases and J by 7 bases, with 14 bases between them. Written as DNA, the CDR3 is TGTGCCAGCAGTTACGTCAGGGTCATCTCTGAAAAACTGTTTTTT. Translating gives CASSYVRVISEKLFF.

The V call is TRBV2, the J call TRBJ2-1; 10 bases line up with TRBD2. The germline V gene has CDR1 SNHLY and CDR2 FYNNEI. This CDR3 comprises 16 residues. The J segment lost 4 bases and the V segment lost 3 bases, leaving 6 bases of the junction unmatched. In DNA, the CDR3 is TGTGCCAGCAGTGACCCCGGACTAGCGGCTTACAATGAGCAGTTCTTC. Its translation is CASSDPGLAAYNEQFF.

This clone came up once. This sequence joins TRBV28 and TRBJ2-7; no reliable D call. CDR3 length equals 12 residues. Looked up from germline, CDR1 is MDHEN and CDR2 is SYDVKM. V lost 2 bases, J lost 2 bases, and 4 bases lay in between. The CDR3 sequence: CASSLPAYEQYF. The CDR3 bases are TGTGCCAGCAGTTTACCAGCCTACGAGCAGTACTTC.

The chain links TRBV5-1 to TRBJ2-7; 8 positions agree with TRBD1. J gave up 3 bases and V 0 bases, and 5 bases lay outside the gene matches. CDR1 is SGHRS and CDR2 is YFSETQ in the germline V gene. The CDR3 runs 15 residues. This CDR3 is CASSLGRTGIYEQYF. The CDR3 DNA is TGCGCCAGCAGCTTGGGGAGGACAGGGATCTACGAGCAGTACTTC.

V gene TRBV27 combines with J gene TRBJ2-1; weak D call: TRBD2 (5 bases). The V end lost 7 bases, the J end lost 3 bases, and 16 bases lay between the germline ends. The CDR3 extends over 15 amino acids. The germline gives CDR1 MNHEY, CDR2 SMNVEV (reference sequence). The DNA of the CDR3 is TGTGCCAGCACCTCCAGTGTGGCGGGCTACAATGAGCAGTTCTTC. The encoded protein is CASTSSVAGYNEQFF.

The rearrangement links TRBV6-6 to TRBJ1-3; TRBD1 is a possible D gene (5 bases). This CDR3 is built from 16 residues. Trimming left V 1 base short and J 3 bases short, with 13 bases between. From germline, CDR1 is MNHNY and CDR2 SVGAGI (reference sequence). CDR3 region: CASSYLAGQGGNTIYF. DNA of the CDR3: TGTGCCAGCAGTTACTTGGCGGGGCAGGGTGGAAACACCATATATTTT.

This chain uses TRBV27 with TRBJ1-1; 10 bases match TRBD1. Germline values: CDR1 MNHEY, CDR2 SMNVEV (reference sequence). The CDR3 spans 16 residues. V gave up 5 bases and J gave up 1 base; unmatched junction bases: 7. CDR3 sequence: CASSPGQGLGNTEAFF. CDR3 DNA sequence: TGTGCCAGCAGTCCGGGACAGGGGCTGGGGAACACTGAAGCTTTCTTT.

This chain joins TRBV28 and TRBJ2-7; 8 bases are shared with TRBD1. Germline trimming cut 7 bases from V and 7 bases from J; bases unmatched to any gene: 21. Germline loops: CDR1 MDHEN, CDR2 SYDVKM. The CDR3 sequence is 17 residues long. The CDR3 DNA is TGTGCCAGCAACGATCGCAGGACAGGGCTTGTGGCAGGGGAGCAGTACTTC. Translated: CASNDRRTGLVAGEQYF.

V usage is TRBV6-1 and J usage is TRBJ1-5, with D possibly TRBD1 on 5 matching bases. Germline V gene data show CDR1 as MNHNS and CDR2 as SASEGT. CDR3 length equals 13 residues. Trimming shortened V by 6 bases and J by 3 bases, and 9 bases separated the two germline ends. CDR3 residues: CASRQVNNQPQHF. The DNA of the CDR3 is TGTGCCAGCAGACAGGTCAACAATCAGCCCCAGCATTTT.

The genes are TRBV7-8 and TRBJ1-2; the D is unclear. Germline CDR1 SGHVS, CDR2 FQNEAQ. The germline V and J ends were trimmed by 1 base and 5 bases, with 8 bases remaining between them. The CDR3 is made up of 13 amino acids. CDR3 residues: CASSLDRPYGYTF. The CDR3 DNA reads as TGTGCCAGCAGCTTAGACAGACCGTATGGCTACACCTTC.

The chain couples TRBV6-1 to TRBJ1-4, with D possibly matching TRBD1 (5 bases). CDR1 is MNHNS, CDR2 SASEGT, per germline. V was trimmed by 0 bases and J by 3 bases, leaving 11 bases between them. This CDR3 is 16 amino acids long. CDR3 protein: CASSEASGWPNEKLFF. DNA of the CDR3: TGTGCCAGCAGTGAAGCGTCAGGGTGGCCTAATGAAAAACTGTTTTTT.

This clone was detected only a few times. The chain has TRBV13 and TRBJ1-2, with D unclear. The CDR3 loop spans 13 amino acids. With 2 bases removed from V and 8 bases from J, the gap between germline ends came to 12 bases. Germline CDR1 reads PRHDT; CDR2 reads FYEKMQ (reference sequence). CDR3 in amino acids: CASSLTMTGGYTF. DNA of the CDR3: TGTGCCAGCAGCTTAACGATGACTGGGGGCTACACCTTC.

The chain has TRBV19 and TRBJ2-1, with 10 bases fitting TRBD2. CDR1 and CDR2 from the germline V gene are LNHDA and SQIVND (reference sequence). V lost 5 bases, J lost 12 bases, and 1 base stayed unmatched. The CDR3 totals 11 residues. In DNA form, the CDR3 reads TGTGCCAGTAGTTCTAGCGGGGGGCAGTTCTTC. As protein: CASSSSGGQFF.

CDR3 sequence: CASSPRELLSGNTIYF. The CDR3 DNA reads TGTGCCAGCAGCCCCCGGGAGCTTCTCTCTGGAAACACCATATATTTT. V is TRBV11-2 and J is TRBJ1-3; unclear D gene. This CDR3 is built from 16 residues. V lost 5 bases to trimming and J lost 0 bases, with 14 bases between them. CDR1 and CDR2 (germline): SGHAT, FQNNGV.

V usage is TRBV30 and J usage is TRBJ1-6; 8 bases line up with TRBD1. Germline lookup yields CDR1 GTSNPN and CDR2 SVGIG (reference sequence). The CDR3 is made up of 16 amino acids. Trimming took 4 bases from V and 9 from J; bases not matched to a gene: 14. CDR3 nucleotide sequence: TGTGCCTGGAAACTGGGGACAGGCACCTTTAGTTCACCCCTCCACTTT. Its translation: CAWKLGTGTFSSPLHF.

V and J are TRBV6-5 and TRBJ2-7; weak D call: TRBD2 (7 bases). The CDR3 consists of 14 residues. Germline loops: CDR1 MNHEY, CDR2 SVGAGI. Trimming pared 6 bases from V and 5 bases from J, leaving 17 bases between. The CDR3 nucleotides read TGTGCCAGCAGGACTCACGGGGGGCCTGACGAGCAGTACTTC. Its protein product is CASRTHGGPDEQYF.

This rearrangement joins TRBV28 to TRBJ1-2, with 7 nucleotides matching TRBD1. The ends lost 6 bases at V and 4 bases at J; junction bases unmatched: 8. Germline V lookup: CDR1 MDHEN, CDR2 SYDVKM. The CDR3 length is 14 residues. The CDR3 here is CASRQEGTVYGYTF. In nucleotides, the CDR3 is TGTGCCAGCAGGCAAGAAGGGACAGTCTATGGCTACACCTTC.

The chain uses TRBV13 and TRBJ1-1; D gene ambiguous. The CDR3 length is 12 residues. Trimming stripped 5 bases from V and 5 bases from J, with 9 bases between. From germline, CDR1 is PRHDT and CDR2 FYEKMQ (reference sequence). DNA of the CDR3: TGTGCCAGCAGCCTACTGAGGACTGAAGCTTTCTTT. Translating gives CASSLLRTEAFF.

The CDR3 sequence is CASRTGGVWAFF. The CDR3 bases are TGTGCCAGTAGGACAGGGGGCGTTTGGGCTTTCTTT. The genes are TRBV6-6 and TRBJ1-1, with 11 bases lining up with TRBD1. CDR1 and CDR2 from the germline V gene are MNHNY and SVGAGI (reference sequence). This CDR3 contains 12 residues. Trimming at V came to 9 bases and at J to 11 bases, leaving 8 bases not matched to a gene.

The J gene is TRBJ1-1, the V gene TRBV4-1; D unclear. The CDR3 loop spans 13 amino acids. Germline-derived CDR1 and CDR2 are MGHRA and YSYEKL. V lost 0 bases to trimming and J lost 3 bases, with 5 bases between them. CDR3 region: CASSQESYTEAFF. Written as DNA, the CDR3 is TGCGCCAGCAGCCAAGAGTCATACACTGAAGCTTTCTTT.